This T cell receptor beta chain was identified during a study of identical twins. Study conclusions and caveats: There was more out-of-frame TCR alpha sharing in monozygotic twins than models estimated.

A template switching step contributed a universal primer site, while unique molecular identifiers were present in the cDNA. TCRdb re-analysed the 5' RACE reads in MiXCR, keeping a single row per CDR3 protein. The table has around 1.7 million distinct CDR3 sequences, around a third seen once. CDR1 is DFQATT, CDR2 SNEGSKA, per germline (reference sequence). CDR3 length equals 16 residues. The trim removed 4 bases at V and 7 bases at J, leaving 16 bases unmatched. This clonotype was observed a few times. Its specificity is unknown. Sequencing input: cord blood. The V and J genes are TRBV20-1 and TRBJ2-7, with TRBD2 matching 10 bases. This receptor was taken from a newborn girl in good health. CDR3 residues: CSANQPGASGSHEQYF. The CDR3 bases are TGCAGTGCTAACCAACCGGGGGCTAGCGGGAGTCATGAGCAGTACTTC.